These T cell receptor beta chains were read from a single sample in a study of blood T cell repertoires in COVID-19. Sequencing used immunoSEQ multiplex PCR; TCRdb keeps in-frame clones, though not all of them. Of about 62,000 clones listed, over 75% are singletons. Sequenced material: peripheral blood. The receptors derive from a woman aged 55-69 years with COVID-19, enrolled during active disease. The CDR3 runs from the conserved cysteine through the conserved F or W. A D gene is named only where the DNA matches it firmly. Size is stated for part of the rows, as once, few or many counts, or as a class when the clone is expanded.

clone_size	v_call	j_call	d_call	cdr3_aa	cdr3_nt
-	TRBV18	TRBJ2-7	TRBD1	CASSPDRDRGREQYF	TGTGCCAGCTCACCCGACCGGGACAGGGGGCGCGAGCAGTACTTC
-	TRBV19	TRBJ2-7	-	CASREVNTNTYEQYF	TGTGCCAGTAGAGAGGTCAATACGAACACCTACGAGCAGTACTTC
-	TRBV30	TRBJ2-3	TRBD2	CAWAPGTSSPSTDTQYF	TGTGCCTGGGCTCCCGGGACTAGCAGTCCTAGCACAGATACGCAGTATTTT
-	TRBV6-5	TRBJ2-1	-	CASTSYNEQFF	TGTGCCAGCACCTCGTACAATGAGCAGTTCTTC
few	TRBV5-1	TRBJ2-7	-	CASSLRQGEQYF	TGCGCCAGCAGCTTGAGGCAGGGCGAGCAGTACTTC
-	TRBV19	TRBJ2-7	-	CASSIAAASLSSYEQYF	TGTGCCAGTAGTATTGCGGCGGCTAGCCTGAGCTCCTACGAGCAGTACTTC
-	TRBV9	TRBJ2-7	-	CASSASGTLWYEQYF	TGTGCCAGCAGCGCAAGCGGTACCCTTTGGTACGAGCAGTACTTC
-	TRBV11-2	TRBJ2-2	TRBD1	CASRGQGWPGELFF	TGTGCCAGCAGAGGACAGGGGTGGCCCGGGGAGCTGTTTTTT
-	TRBV5-6	TRBJ2-7	TRBD2	CASSYHRAGGVIGTYEQYF	TGTGCCAGCAGCTACCACCGGGCGGGAGGAGTTATTGGTACTTACGAGCAGTACTTC
-	TRBV27	TRBJ2-7	TRBD2	CASSRGGTTYEQYF	TGTGCCAGCAGTAGGGGTGGGACTACCTACGAGCAGTACTTC
-	TRBV4-3	TRBJ2-1	-	CASSQDLSGHTNEQFF	TGCGCCAGCAGCCAAGATTTGTCGGGACACACCAATGAGCAGTTCTTC
-	TRBV6-5	TRBJ1-5	TRBD1	CASRTGDQPQHF	TGTGCCAGCAGGACAGGGGACCAGCCCCAGCATTTT
once	TRBV19	TRBJ2-6	TRBD2	CASSISSTSGSNLGSGANVLTF	TGTGCCAGTAGTATCAGCTCTACTAGCGGGTCGAATCTCGGGTCCGGGGCCAACGTCCTGACTTTC
-	TRBV5-1	TRBJ2-1	TRBD1	CASSLNAGTGNNEQFF	TGCGCCAGCAGCTTAAATGCCGGGACAGGGAACAATGAGCAGTTCTTC
-	TRBV19	TRBJ2-7	TRBD1	CASSVSGTAPYEQYF	TGTGCCAGTAGCGTTTCCGGGACAGCACCCTACGAGCAGTACTTC
-	TRBV4-2	TRBJ1-5	-	CASSQVQKSHQPQHF	TGTGCCAGCAGCCAGGTCCAGAAGTCCCATCAGCCCCAGCATTTT
-	TRBV5-1	TRBJ1-2	TRBD1	CASSSGTGQGPYGYTF	TGCGCCAGCAGCTCAGGGACGGGACAGGGACCGTATGGCTACACCTTC
-	TRBV19	TRBJ1-3	-	CASSTRGSGNTIYF	TGTGCCAGTAGTACTAGGGGGAGCGGAAACACCATATATTTT
-	TRBV6-5	TRBJ1-2	-	CASSYGFYGYTF	TGTGCCAGCAGTTACGGCTTCTATGGCTACACCTTC
-	TRBV4-2	TRBJ1-4	-	CASGGPGVVGEKLFF	TGTGCCAGCGGGGGTCCGGGGGTTGTCGGTGAAAAACTGTTTTTT
-	TRBV30	TRBJ2-1	TRBD2	CAWSVVQATGGYNEQFF	TGTGCCTGGAGTGTAGTTCAAGCAACGGGAGGGTACAATGAGCAGTTCTTC
-	TRBV6-5	TRBJ1-1	-	CASGRGTGAGAEAFF	TGTGCCAGCGGCCGGGGGACTGGGGCCGGAGCTGAAGCTTTCTTT
-	TRBV2	TRBJ1-2	-	CASSGGVSYTF	TGTGCCAGCAGTGGGGGGGTGAGCTACACCTTC
-	TRBV19	TRBJ1-1	TRBD1	CASSILDRGTEAFF	TGTGCCAGTAGTATTTTGGACAGGGGTACTGAAGCTTTCTTT
-	TRBV3-1/TRBV3-2	TRBJ2-3	-	CASSQEARDLADTQYF	TGTGCCAGCAGCCAAGAAGCCCGCGACCTAGCAGATACGCAGTATTTT
-	TRBV7-6	TRBJ1-4	TRBD1	CASSLLSGGSGEKLFF	TGTGCCAGCAGCTTACTCTCAGGGGGATCAGGAGAAAAACTGTTTTTT
-	TRBV7-2	TRBJ1-2	-	CASSPRLRQVATLAVTF	TGTGCCAGCAGCCCTAGACTCCGACAGGTAGCGACCTTGGCAGTCACCTTC
few	TRBV5-1	TRBJ1-6	-	CASSLGADYNSPLHF	TGCGCCAGCAGCTTGGGGGCAGACTATAATTCACCCCTCCACTTT
-	TRBV28	TRBJ2-5	TRBD2	CASSSPRRGYQETQYF	TGTGCCAGCAGTTCCCCTCGGCGGGGGTACCAAGAGACCCAGTACTTC
-	TRBV6-6	TRBJ1-5	-	CAISRPGGRVSQPQHF	TGTGCCATCAGCCGACCAGGAGGGAGGGTGAGTCAGCCCCAGCATTTT
-	TRBV9	TRBJ1-1	TRBD1	CASSPIDRGTEAFF	TGTGCCAGCAGCCCGATTGACAGGGGAACTGAAGCTTTCTTT
-	TRBV3-1/TRBV3-2	TRBJ1-2	-	CASSQGAAHGYTF	TGTGCCAGCAGCCAGGGGGCAGCACATGGCTACACCTTC
-	TRBV18	TRBJ2-5	-	CASSPDRRGETQYF	TGTGCCAGCTCACCGGATCGCCGCGGAGAGACCCAGTACTTC
-	TRBV4-3	TRBJ2-7	TRBD2	CASSQDETSGRPFSYEQYF	TGCGCCAGCAGCCAAGATGAAACTAGCGGGAGGCCCTTTTCCTACGAGCAGTACTTC
-	TRBV7-2	TRBJ1-6	-	CASSFMADITNSPLHF	TGTGCCAGCAGCTTCATGGCAGATATAACAAATTCACCCCTCCACTTT
once	TRBV5-1	TRBJ2-7	TRBD2	CASSLGTRDEQYF	TGCGCCAGCAGCCTCGGGACTAGAGATGAGCAGTACTTC
-	TRBV7-2	TRBJ2-2	TRBD2	CASGTSGNTGELFF	TGTGCCAGCGGGACTAGCGGAAACACCGGGGAGCTGTTTTTT
once	TRBV4-1	TRBJ2-2	-	CASSHPGRELFF	TGCGCCAGCAGCCACCCCGGTAGGGAGCTGTTTTTT
-	TRBV5-6	TRBJ2-1	-	CASSYPGTKHSNEQFF	TGTGCCAGCAGCTATCCCGGGACAAAACATTCCAATGAGCAGTTCTTC
-	TRBV5-6	TRBJ2-1	-	CASSFGTYGGDEQFF	TGTGCCAGCAGCTTCGGAACGTACGGAGGCGATGAGCAGTTCTTC
-	TRBV11-3	TRBJ2-7	TRBD2	CASSTPGGSGRAYEQYF	TGTGCCAGCAGCACCCCAGGGGGTAGCGGGAGGGCCTACGAGCAGTACTTC
-	TRBV28	TRBJ2-7	-	CASSLLPPKQGTYEQYF	TGTGCCAGCAGTTTACTGCCGCCGAAACAGGGAACCTACGAGCAGTACTTC
-	TRBV6-2/TRBV6-3	TRBJ1-2	-	CASSRDSYGYTF	TGTGCCAGCAGCCGAGACAGCTATGGCTACACCTTC
-	TRBV5-4	TRBJ2-1	TRBD2	CASSWGLAGAEQFF	TGTGCCAGCAGCTGGGGACTAGCGGGAGCCGAGCAGTTCTTC
-	TRBV6-2/TRBV6-3	TRBJ2-5	-	CASSYFSGAAETQYF	TGTGCCAGCAGTTACTTTTCGGGAGCTGCCGAGACCCAGTACTTC
once	TRBV6-6	TRBJ1-5	TRBD1	CASTNRGSSGNQPQHF	TGTGCCAGCACTAACAGGGGGTCCTCTGGCAATCAGCCCCAGCATTTT
-	TRBV7-8	TRBJ2-7	TRBD2	CASSLGPGLAAYEQYF	TGTGCCAGCAGCTTAGGTCCGGGACTAGCGGCCTACGAGCAGTACTTC
-	TRBV5-1	TRBJ1-2	-	CASSGAFRTNNYGYTF	TGCGCCAGCAGCGGAGCATTCAGGACTAATAACTATGGCTACACCTTC
-	TRBV28	TRBJ2-7	-	CASSSPGLVSSYEQYF	TGTGCCAGCAGTTCCCCAGGACTCGTAAGCTCCTACGAGCAGTACTTC
-	TRBV5-5	TRBJ2-7	TRBD1	CASSPSPGQGYEQYF	TGTGCCAGCAGCCCGTCACCGGGACAGGGCTACGAGCAGTACTTC
once	TRBV6-5	TRBJ2-1	-	CASSATRGVLF	TGTGCCAGCAGCGCGACTAGAGGGGTCCTCTTC
-	TRBV18	TRBJ2-3	-	CASSRKQGYDTQYF	TGTGCCAGCTCACGAAAACAGGGTTACGATACGCAGTATTTT
-	TRBV9	TRBJ1-2	TRBD1	CASSPRQGRWKNYGYTF	TGTGCCAGCAGCCCAAGACAGGGTAGATGGAAAAACTATGGCTACACCTTC
-	TRBV5-4	TRBJ2-5	-	CASSFSQGETQYF	TGTGCCAGCAGCTTCTCACAGGGAGAGACCCAGTACTTC
-	TRBV7-9	TRBJ2-7	-	CASSSFPRQLSYEQYF	TGTGCCAGCAGCTCTTTCCCCCGACAGTTGTCCTACGAGCAGTACTTC
-	TRBV6-5	TRBJ2-7	-	CAAGTVSYEQYF	TGTGCCGCGGGGACAGTAAGCTACGAGCAGTACTTC
once	TRBV11-2	TRBJ2-5	TRBD2	CASSLTLAGGPNQETQYF	TGTGCCAGCAGCTTAACCCTAGCGGGAGGGCCAAACCAAGAGACCCAGTACTTC
once	TRBV6-6	TRBJ1-5	-	CASRLSGQRSNQPQHF	TGTGCCAGCAGACTCTCTGGGCAAAGAAGCAATCAGCCCCAGCATTTT
-	TRBV15	TRBJ2-7	-	CATSSARVGEQYF	TGTGCCACCAGCAGCGCTAGAGTAGGCGAGCAGTACTTC
-	TRBV11-2	TRBJ2-1	TRBD2	CASSPGTSSYNEQFF	TGTGCCAGCAGCCCCGGGACTAGCTCCTACAATGAGCAGTTCTTC